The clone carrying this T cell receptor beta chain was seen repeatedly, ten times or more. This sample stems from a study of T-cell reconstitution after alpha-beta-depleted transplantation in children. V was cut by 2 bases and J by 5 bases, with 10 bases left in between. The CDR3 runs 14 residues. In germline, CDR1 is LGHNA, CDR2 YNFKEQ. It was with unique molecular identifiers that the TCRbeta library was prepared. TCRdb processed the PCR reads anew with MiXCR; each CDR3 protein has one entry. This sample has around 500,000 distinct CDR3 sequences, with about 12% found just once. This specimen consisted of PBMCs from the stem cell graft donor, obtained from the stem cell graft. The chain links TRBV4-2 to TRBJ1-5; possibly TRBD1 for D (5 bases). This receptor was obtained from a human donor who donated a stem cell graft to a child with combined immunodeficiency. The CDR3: CASSQPSGDQPQHF. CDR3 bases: TGTGCCAGCAGCCAACCCTCGGGGGATCAGCCCCAGCATTTT.